This section outlines one T cell receptor beta chain sequence together with its context. Authors' analysis steps: Estimation of nucleated cell counts relied on the amplification of reference gene primers. The table came from immunoSEQ multiplex PCR; TCRdb's copy has only in-frame clones and leaves some out. That table is the source of V, J and clone size, and D and trimming were worked out from the DNA. The sample lists 35,000 to 50,000 clones; 80% to 90% were seen once. This entry belongs to a study of blood T cell repertoires in COVID-19. Study details: The study drew acute and convalescent COVID-19 samples from the United States, Italy and Spain. The cDNA or gDNA used as material had been derived from T cells, B-cell-depleted T cells, or PBMCs.

This CDR3 comprises 15 residues. Germline CDR1 and CDR2: MNHNY and SVGAGI (reference sequence). V lost 6 bases to trimming and J lost 6 bases; unmatched junction nucleotides: 10. The sequence derives from a woman between 40 and 50 years old with acute or convalescent COVID-19. The chain links TRBV6-6 to TRBJ1-1, with TRBD1 identical over 10 bases. Sequencing was done on a sample of peripheral blood. The DNA of the CDR3 is TGTGCCAGCAGCCTTCAGGGACAGGGGAAACCTGAAGCTTTCTTT. It specifies CASSLQGQGKPEAFF.